This T cell receptor (beta chain) comes out of a study of blood T cell repertoires in COVID-19. Background on the study: Spain, Italy and the United States supplied samples that represented acute and convalescent COVID-19. The analysed material was cDNA or gDNA that came from T cells, B-cell-depleted T cells, or PBMCs.

Original data processing: Reference gene primer amplification gave nucleated cell count estimates. Profiled with immunoSEQ multiplex PCR; TCRdb holds only in-frame clones, not every one. V and J calls plus clone size are reproduced from that table; the DNA served to infer D and trimming. The sample shows about 110,000 clones, 60% to 85% of them seen only once. Germline CDR1 KGHDR, CDR2 SFDVKD. CDR3 size: 16 residues. Trimming at V came to 5 bases and at J to 6 bases, leaving 5 bases not matched to a gene. Seattle patients were enrolled during active infection and followed longitudinally. The receptor comes from an elderly man with COVID-19, enrolled during active disease. The chain couples TRBV24-1 to TRBJ2-2, with 13 positions matching TRBD2. Sequenced material: peripheral blood. The DNA of the CDR3 is TGTGCCACCAGTGTCCCGGGACTAGCGGGATCCGGGGAGCTGTTTTTT. This sequence encodes CATSVPGLAGSGELFF.